The 9 T cell receptor beta chains below come from one sample, sequenced in a study of blood T cell repertoires in COVID-19. The repertoire was sequenced with immunoSEQ multiplex PCR; TCRdb's copy has only in-frame clones and lacks some. Among 150,000 to 180,000 clones, over 65% were seen once, and the ten largest hold roughly 1.7%. The sample consisted of peripheral blood. Receptor source: an older man with acute or convalescent COVID-19.

The chain is built from TRBV5-1 and TRBJ2-1; D unresolved. The CDR3 extends over 15 amino acids. V shed 0 bases and J shed 8 bases, with 15 bases lying between them. Germline CDR1 and CDR2: SGHRS and YFSETQ. CDR3 loop: CASSLGLVVEYEQFF. The CDR3 nucleotides are TGCGCCAGCAGCTTGGGACTTGTGGTGGAGTATGAGCAGTTCTTC.

V usage is TRBV7-8 and J usage is TRBJ1-3, with D perhaps TRBD1 (6 bases). V lost 5 bases and J 8 bases, leaving 22 bases between the germline ends. CDR3 size: 16 residues. Germline V gives CDR1 SGHVS, CDR2 FQNEAQ. The CDR3: CASSPLTGGPGDTIYF. CDR3 DNA: TGTGCCAGCAGCCCCCTCACGGGGGGCCCGGGAGACACCATATATTTT.

The gene calls are TRBV11-3 and TRBJ2-1; 12 nucleotides agree with TRBD1. The germline CDR1 and CDR2 sequences are SGHNT and YENEEA. The CDR3 runs 16 residues. Germline trimming cut 5 bases from V and 7 bases from J; bases unmatched to any gene: 9. This chain's CDR3 is CASSPGTGGAWNEQFF. CDR3 nucleotides: TGTGCCAGCAGCCCCGGGACAGGGGGCGCGTGGAATGAGCAGTTCTTC. The full variable domain, with the rest looked up from reference TRBV11-3 and TRBJ2-1, is EAGVVQSPRYKIIEKKQPVAFWCNPISGHNTLYWYLQNLGQGPELLIRYENEEAVDDSQLPKDRFSAERLKGVDSTLKIQPAELGDSAVYLCASSPGTGGAWNEQFFGPGTRLTVL.

J is TRBJ2-4 and V is TRBV2; 7 positions match TRBD1. The CDR3 extends over 15 amino acids. Looked up from germline, CDR1 is SNHLY and CDR2 is FYNNEI. V gave up 7 bases and J gave up 1 base; unmatched junction bases: 7. CDR3 loop: CASTVQGTAKNIQYF. The CDR3, as DNA: TGTGCCAGCACTGTACAGGGGACCGCCAAAAACATTCAGTACTTC. Combining the CDR3 with reference TRBV2 and TRBJ2-4 gives the whole variable domain EPEVTQTPSHQVTQMGQEVILRCVPISNHLYFYWYRQILGQKVEFLVSFYNNEISEKSEIFDDQFSVERPDGSNFTLKIRSTKLEDSAMYFCASTVQGTAKNIQYFGAGTRLSVL.

The chain joins TRBV28 to TRBJ2-3, with 8 bases lining up with TRBD1. This CDR3 contains 16 residues. Germline V gene data show CDR1 as MDHEN and CDR2 as SYDVKM. Trimming took 4 bases from V and 5 from J; bases not matched to a gene: 11. The CDR3 loop is CASSSPTGAGRDTQYF. In DNA form, the CDR3 reads TGTGCCAGCAGTTCCCCGACAGGGGCAGGGAGAGATACGCAGTATTTT.

V gene TRBV5-1 combines with J gene TRBJ2-2; 8 positions match TRBD2. The CDR3 is 13 residues long. The V and J ends lost 7 bases and 6 bases, in that order; junction bases with no gene match: 5. Germline V CDR1 and CDR2: SGHRS, YFSETQ. As DNA, the CDR3 is TGCGCCAGCGCATCGGGGGGGCCCGGGGAGCTGTTTTTT. Translating it yields CASASGGPGELFF.

V is TRBV29-1 and J is TRBJ2-7; D gene ambiguous. The length of the CDR3 is 13 residues. V lost 4 bases to trimming and J lost 0 bases, with 10 bases between them. Germline values: CDR1 SQVTM, CDR2 ANQGSEA. Here the CDR3 reads CSVVVYGSYEQYF. The CDR3 bases are TGCAGCGTTGTGGTCTATGGCTCCTACGAGCAGTACTTC.

This chain connects TRBV6-5 to TRBJ1-5; D possibly corresponds to TRBD1 (6 bases). The ends were cut back, 8 bases at V and 7 bases at J, with 21 bases in the middle. The germline V gene encodes CDR1 MNHEY and CDR2 SVGAGI. The CDR3 is 15 amino acids. The CDR3 loop is CASSWNDRNVQPQHF. DNA for the CDR3: TGTGCCAGCTCCTGGAACGACAGGAATGTGCAGCCCCAGCATTTT.

The rearrangement uses TRBV28 and TRBJ1-1; D call uncertain. Trimming stripped 6 bases from V and 12 bases from J, with 17 bases between. CDR3 length equals 12 residues. In germline, CDR1 is MDHEN, CDR2 SYDVKM. This CDR3 is CASSSIGVSTFF. In nucleotides, the CDR3 is TGTGCCAGCAGCTCGATCGGGGTATCGACTTTCTTT.